Shown below are 9 T cell receptor beta chains from a single sample sequenced in a study of T cell responses to AZD1222 COVID-19 vaccine. Sequenced by immunoSEQ multiplex PCR; TCRdb stores in-frame clones only, minus some. The sample yields over 150,000 clones, 90% to 95% seen once. This specimen consisted of peripheral blood, obtained 28 days after the second dose of the MenACWY control vaccine. Receptors originate from an adult who received the MenACWY meningococcal vaccine as a control.

This clone was observed a handful of times. The CDR3 loop reads CASSQDKSPNYGYTF. In DNA form, the CDR3 reads TGCGCCAGCAGCCAAGACAAGTCGCCTAACTATGGCTACACCTTC. V usage is TRBV4-1 and J usage is TRBJ1-2, with D hard to call. There are 15 residues in the CDR3. Germline loops: CDR1 MGHRA, CDR2 YSYEKL. V lost 0 bases, J lost 0 bases, and 8 bases lay in between.

The chain combines TRBV5-6 with TRBJ1-6; 9 nucleotides line up with TRBD1. The CDR3 is 15 amino acids. The V and J ends lost 4 bases and 10 bases, in that order; junction bases with no gene match: 9. Germline V lookup: CDR1 SGHDT, CDR2 YYEEEE. This CDR3 reads CASSRDRATSSPLHF. Here the CDR3 DNA reads TGTGCCAGCAGCAGGGACAGGGCCACGAGCTCACCCCTCCACTTT.

The CDR3 sequence: CASSFESSYNSPLHF. The CDR3 coding sequence is TGTGCCAGCAGCTTCGAGAGCTCCTATAATTCACCCCTCCACTTT. V is TRBV7-8 and J is TRBJ1-6; D is ambiguous. Germline V gene sequence: CDR1 SGHVS, CDR2 FQNEAQ. CDR3 length equals 15 residues. Trimming stripped 3 bases from V and 0 bases from J, with 6 bases between.

As DNA, the CDR3 is TGTGCCAGCAGTGTCCAGGAGGATAATTCACCCCTCCACTTT. Protein: CASSVQEDNSPLHF. The chain carries TRBV6-4 and TRBJ1-6; D ambiguous. Trimming shortened V by 4 bases and J by 5 bases, and 9 bases separated the two germline ends. This CDR3 comprises 14 residues. Looked up from germline, CDR1 is MRHNA and CDR2 is SNTAGT.

This rearrangement joins TRBV5-1 to TRBJ1-2; no firm D call. The CDR3 length is 15 residues. The germline V and J ends were trimmed by 4 bases and 0 bases, with 13 bases remaining between them. Germline loops: CDR1 SGHRS, CDR2 YFSETQ. The CDR3 reads CASSHQDNSNYGYTF. DNA for the CDR3: TGCGCCAGCAGCCACCAGGATAACTCTAACTATGGCTACACCTTC.

V gene TRBV5-1 combines with J gene TRBJ2-1; 9 bases line up with TRBD2. V dropped 0 bases and J dropped 4; count of bases not matched to a gene: 5. The CDR3 has 16 residues. The germline gives CDR1 SGHRS, CDR2 YFSETQ. This chain's CDR3 is CASSLAPSGEYNEQFF. CDR3 coding DNA: TGCGCCAGCAGCTTGGCGCCTAGCGGGGAGTACAATGAGCAGTTCTTC.

The V and J genes are TRBV5-8 and TRBJ2-1; 7 nucleotides align to TRBD1. The CDR3 has 13 residues. The trim removed 5 bases at V and 10 bases at J, leaving 9 bases unmatched. Germline lookup yields CDR1 SGHTS and CDR2 YDEGEE. The CDR3 loop is CASRPTGAREQFF. The CDR3 DNA reads as TGTGCCAGCAGACCTACAGGGGCGCGGGAGCAGTTCTTC.

The rearrangement links TRBV7-9 to TRBJ1-1; 8 bases are shared with TRBD1. The CDR3 runs to 13 residues. Germline V gives CDR1 SEHNR, CDR2 FQNEAQ (reference sequence). J was trimmed by 5 bases and V by 5 bases; bases with no gene match: 4. CDR3 coding DNA: TGTGCCAGCAGCACCCAGGGGGCTACTGAAGCTTTCTTT. Translation gives CASSTQGATEAFF.

The chain joins TRBV5-4 to TRBJ2-7; 7 bases agree with TRBD1. CDR1 is SGHNT, CDR2 YYREEE, per germline (reference sequence). This CDR3 has 13 residues. Germline trimming cut 5 bases from V and 1 base from J; bases unmatched to any gene: 3. CDR3 protein: CASRRTGSYEQYF. CDR3 in DNA: TGTGCCAGCAGGAGGACAGGTTCCTACGAGCAGTACTTC.